Below are 30 T cell receptor beta chains sequenced from a single sample in a study of pediatric ulcerative colitis. The repertoire was sequenced with immunoSEQ multiplex PCR; TCRdb's copy has only in-frame clones and lacks some. This table has some 60,000 clones, over 65% appearing once. The specimen sequenced was blood. The receptors stem from a boy under 18 with moderate ulcerative colitis.

The CDR3 is CASSPSNYNSPLHF. CDR3 DNA: TGTGCCAGCAGCCCGTCGAACTATAATTCACCCCTCCACTTT. The chain couples TRBV7-9 to TRBJ1-6; D is uncertain. Germline CDR1 is SEHNR and CDR2 is FQNEAQ (reference sequence). V was trimmed by 5 bases and J by 3 bases, leaving 8 bases between them. The CDR3 is 14 amino acids. The variable domain in full, with the rest retrieved from reference TRBV7-9 and TRBJ1-6, is DTGVSQNPRHKITKRGQNVTFRCDPISEHNRLYWYRQTLGQGPEFLTYFQNEAQLEKSRLLSDRFSAERPKGSFSTLEIQRTEQGDSAMYLCASSPSNYNSPLHFGNGTRLTVT.

The rearrangement uses TRBV4-1 and TRBJ2-7; unclear D gene. Germline V lookup: CDR1 MGHRA, CDR2 YSYEKL. The CDR3 has 14 amino acids. V lost 1 base and J 4 bases, leaving 11 bases between the germline ends. The CDR3 loop reads CASSQGIGPYEQYF. The CDR3 bases are TGCGCCAGCAGCCAAGGTATAGGCCCATACGAGCAGTACTTC.

This chain connects TRBV7-9 to TRBJ1-1, with D maybe TRBD1 (5 bases). Germline lookup yields CDR1 SEHNR and CDR2 FQNEAQ (reference sequence). Trimming pared 1 base from V and 3 bases from J, leaving 15 bases between. The CDR3 length is 16 residues. The CDR3 is CASSLDFGATYTEAFF. CDR3 DNA sequence: TGTGCCAGCAGCTTAGATTTTGGGGCGACCTACACTGAAGCTTTCTTT.

The chain combines TRBV25-1 with TRBJ2-1; tentatively, D is TRBD2 (6 bases). The CDR3 spans 16 residues. CDR1 and CDR2 (germline): MGHDK, SYGVNS. Trimming took off 2 bases at V and 5 bases at J, with 16 bases between the two ends. CDR3 sequence reads: CASSETVGGDHNEQFF. The DNA for the CDR3 is TGTGCCAGCAGTGAAACTGTAGGCGGGGATCACAATGAGCAGTTCTTC.

The chain joins TRBV14 to TRBJ1-2; D uncertain. This CDR3 comprises 13 residues. Trimming left V 1 base short and J 4 bases short, with 7 bases between. Germline CDR1 reads SGHDN; CDR2 reads FVKESK. CDR3 bases: TGTGCCAGCAGCCAAGTGGGCGTCTATGGCTACACCTTC. This encodes CASSQVGVYGYTF. The variable domain in full, completed from reference TRBV14 and TRBJ1-2, reads EAGVTQFPSHSVIEKGQTVTLRCDPISGHDNLYWYRRVMGKEIKFLLHFVKESKQDESGMPNNRFLAERTGGTYSTLKVQPAELEDSGVYFCASSQVGVYGYTFGSGTRLTVV.

The rearrangement joins TRBV27 to TRBJ2-3; a weak D match, TRBD1 (5 bases). V was shortened by 2 bases and J by 0 bases, with 6 bases between the two germline ends. The CDR3 covers 14 residues. The V gene's germline CDR1 is MNHEY and CDR2 SMNVEV (reference sequence). DNA for the CDR3: TGTGCCAGCAGTTTACGACAGAGCACAGATACGCAGTATTTT. Encoded protein: CASSLRQSTDTQYF.

The rearrangement joins TRBV28 to TRBJ1-2; D may be TRBD1 (5 bases). The CDR3 is made up of 13 amino acids. The germline gives CDR1 MDHEN, CDR2 SYDVKM. V was trimmed by 6 bases and J by 8 bases, leaving 16 bases between them. CDR3 region: CASSPGGGEGYTF. CDR3 bases: TGTGCCAGCAGCCCCGGCGGGGGAGAGGGCTACACCTTC.

The rearrangement links TRBV19 to TRBJ2-5; perhaps TRBD2 as D (5 bases). V lost 5 bases and J lost 5, with 15 bases in between. Germline CDR1 reads LNHDA; CDR2 reads SQIVND (reference sequence). The CDR3 consists of 14 residues. The CDR3 bases are TGTGCCAGTAGTCCCACCTTAGCGAGTGAGACCCAGTACTTC. Its protein is CASSPTLASETQYF.

V is TRBV19 and J is TRBJ1-4; D uncertain. Trimming removed 5 bases from V and 12 bases from J, with 10 bases in between. The germline V gene encodes CDR1 LNHDA and CDR2 SQIVND (reference sequence). This CDR3 comprises 11 residues. The CDR3 DNA reads TGTGCCAGTAGTCCCGGGGTTCAACTGTTTTTT. Its translation is CASSPGVQLFF.

The chain carries TRBV11-3 and TRBJ2-7, with 9 bases aligning to TRBD1. Germline V lookup: CDR1 SGHNT, CDR2 YENEEA. CDR3 length: 15 residues. V was pared by 5 bases and J by 0 bases, with 5 bases of the junction left unmatched. CDR3 sequence (DNA): TGTGCCAGCAGCCCGGGGACAGGGAGCTCCTACGAGCAGTACTTC. Translation gives CASSPGTGSSYEQYF.

CDR3 region: CASSLGFGERQPQHF. CDR3 nucleotide sequence: TGTGCCAGCAGCTTAGGGTTCGGAGAAAGGCAGCCCCAGCATTTT. V gene TRBV7-6 combines with J gene TRBJ1-5; no definite D call. Trimming took off 1 base at V and 7 bases at J, with 14 bases between the two ends. From germline, CDR1 is SGHVS and CDR2 FNYEAQ. CDR3 size: 15 residues.

The chain couples TRBV18 to TRBJ2-7; TRBD2 aligns across 11 bases. This CDR3 has 18 amino acids. Losses at the gene ends were 0 bases for V and 2 bases for J; bases not matched to a gene: 9. The germline V gene has CDR1 KGHSH and CDR2 LQKENI. The DNA of the CDR3 is TGTGCCAGCTCACCACCCCAAACAACTAGCGGGGGAACCTACGAGCAGTACTTC. Translating it yields CASSPPQTTSGGTYEQYF.

The count of this clone is one. This chain joins TRBV19 and TRBJ2-1; D might be TRBD2 (5 bases). The V gene lost 2 bases and the J gene lost 9 bases, with 14 bases spanning the gap. This CDR3 region has 14 residues. Germline loops: CDR1 LNHDA, CDR2 SQIVND (reference sequence). The CDR3 spells CASSILLAQSEQFF. In DNA, the CDR3 is TGTGCCAGTAGTATACTGCTAGCTCAGTCTGAGCAGTTCTTC.

This clone has a single count. This sequence joins TRBV7-9 and TRBJ2-3; 8 bases match TRBD1. Germline lookup yields CDR1 SEHNR and CDR2 FQNEAQ (reference sequence). This CDR3 region has 15 residues. V was clipped by 5 bases and J by 1 base; unmatched bases: 5. CDR3 amino acids: CASSSRGLGTDTQYF. As DNA, the CDR3 is TGTGCCAGCAGCAGCAGGGGGCTCGGCACAGATACGCAGTATTTT. Combining the CDR3 with reference TRBV7-9 and TRBJ2-3 gives the whole variable domain DTGVSQNPRHKITKRGQNVTFRCDPISEHNRLYWYRQTLGQGPEFLTYFQNEAQLEKSRLLSDRFSAERPKGSFSTLEIQRTEQGDSAMYLCASSSRGLGTDTQYFGPGTRLTVL.

V usage is TRBV6-1 and J usage is TRBJ1-2; 8 nucleotides align to TRBD1. Germline lookup yields CDR1 MNHNS and CDR2 SASEGT. V lost 4 bases, J lost 0 bases, and 7 bases stayed unmatched. The CDR3 loop spans 16 amino acids. The CDR3 DNA reads TGTGCCAGCAGTGTCTTACAGGGGGTCTCTAACTATGGCTACACCTTC. Its protein is CASSVLQGVSNYGYTF.

The chain links TRBV2 to TRBJ1-2; D is unclear. The germline gives CDR1 SNHLY, CDR2 FYNNEI. This CDR3 region has 13 residues. The germline V and J ends were trimmed by 6 bases and 4 bases, with 12 bases remaining between them. In nucleotides, the CDR3 is TGTGCCAGCAGCGCCCTCTGGACCTATGGCTACACCTTC. Its protein is CASSALWTYGYTF.

CDR3 DNA sequence: TGTGCCAGCAGCCCACGGACAGGGGGCGAATCTGAAGCTTTCTTT. It is translated as CASSPRTGGESEAFF. The chain links TRBV7-9 to TRBJ1-1; 11 nucleotides agree with TRBD1. With V trimmed by 5 bases and J by 6 bases, 8 bases remained unmatched. The germline V gene has CDR1 SEHNR and CDR2 FQNEAQ (reference sequence). The CDR3 extends over 15 amino acids.

The chain carries TRBV4-1 and TRBJ1-3; D is unresolved. The ends were cut back, 4 bases at V and 6 bases at J, with 10 bases in the middle. Germline CDR1 MGHRA, CDR2 YSYEKL. The CDR3 covers 13 residues. The CDR3 spells CASSPNPENTIYF. CDR3 nucleotide sequence: TGCGCCAGCAGCCCTAACCCGGAAAACACCATATATTTT.

This chain joins TRBV2 and TRBJ1-6; D remains unclear. This CDR3 is built from 12 residues. Per the germline V gene, CDR1 is SNHLY and CDR2 is FYNNEI. V gave up 6 bases and J gave up 19 bases, with 19 bases separating them. CDR3 DNA: TGTGCCAGCAGGGAGGATTACCTCTATGGTCACTTT. Translation: CASREDYLYGHF.

The CDR3 region has the DNA TGTGCCAGTAGTATCTCAACAGGGGGCGGGGGTCAGCCCCAGCATTTT. Protein product: CASSISTGGGGQPQHF. This chain links TRBV19 with TRBJ1-5; 9 bases align to TRBD1. This CDR3 spans 16 amino acids. The germline V gene encodes CDR1 LNHDA and CDR2 SQIVND (reference sequence). Unmatched junction bases numbered 9, after V lost 3 bases and J lost 6 bases.

The chain employs TRBV18 and TRBJ2-7; perhaps D is TRBD1 or TRBD2 (6 bases each). V was shortened by 7 bases and J by 4 bases, with 20 bases between the two germline ends. The CDR3 has 15 amino acids. Germline CDR1 reads KGHSH; CDR2 reads LQKENI. The CDR3 region is CASLNQWGAIYEQYF. CDR3 sequence (DNA): TGTGCCAGCTTAAATCAATGGGGGGCTATATACGAGCAGTACTTC.

V usage is TRBV5-6 and J usage is TRBJ2-1; D is perhaps TRBD1 (5 bases). Germline V CDR1 and CDR2: SGHDT, YYEEEE. The V gene lost 0 bases and the J gene lost 3 bases, with 13 bases spanning the gap. This CDR3 is 16 amino acids long. CDR3 DNA: TGTGCCAGCAGCTTGGGGGTGGGGCTCGACTACAATGAGCAGTTCTTC. It codes for CASSLGVGLDYNEQFF. Combining the CDR3 with reference TRBV5-6 and TRBJ2-1 gives the whole variable domain DAGVTQSPTHLIKTRGQQVTLRCSPKSGHDTVSWYQQALGQGPQFIFQYYEEEERQRGNFPDRFSGHQFPNYSSELNVNALLLGDSALYLCASSLGVGLDYNEQFFGPGTRLTVL.

The J gene is TRBJ1-1, the V gene TRBV15, with TRBD1 matching 8 bases. CDR3 length equals 15 residues. V lost 0 bases, J lost 3 bases, and 3 bases stayed unmatched. Germline V gives CDR1 LNHNV, CDR2 YYDKDF (reference sequence). This chain's CDR3 is CATSRDPDRDTEAFF. CDR3 coding DNA: TGTGCCACCAGCAGAGACCCGGACAGGGACACTGAAGCTTTCTTT.

The V call is TRBV5-1, the J call TRBJ2-2; TRBD2 matches at 14 bases. Trimming took 4 bases from V and 6 from J; bases not matched to a gene: 5. Germline CDR1 SGHRS, CDR2 YFSETQ. This CDR3 comprises 16 residues. The CDR3 coding sequence is TGCGCCAGCAGCGTGTCGACTAGCGGGAGGGCCGGGGAGCTGTTTTTT. Translating it yields CASSVSTSGRAGELFF.

The rearrangement joins TRBV5-6 to TRBJ1-2; no clear D gene. Germline CDR1 and CDR2: SGHDT and YYEEEE. The CDR3 consists of 18 residues. V lost 6 bases and J 5 bases, leaving 29 bases between the germline ends. The CDR3: CASTIRRGRAVGIYGYTF. DNA for the CDR3: TGTGCCAGCACCATCCGGAGAGGTCGGGCCGTCGGAATTTATGGCTACACCTTC.

The rearrangement links TRBV7-2 to TRBJ2-1, with 7 nucleotides matching TRBD2. The length of the CDR3 is 15 residues. J lost 6 bases, V lost 1 base, and 6 bases had no gene match. The germline V gene has CDR1 SGHTA and CDR2 FQGNSA. The CDR3: CASSLVGASGNEQFF. CDR3 DNA sequence: TGTGCCAGCAGCTTAGTTGGCGCTAGCGGCAATGAGCAGTTCTTC.

V is TRBV5-4 and J is TRBJ2-1, with TRBD2 identical over 10 bases. Unmatched junction bases numbered 6, after V lost 3 bases and J lost 9 bases. CDR3 length equals 14 residues. Germline values: CDR1 SGHNT, CDR2 YYREEE (reference sequence). The CDR3 DNA is TGTGCCAGCAGCTCTAGCGGGAGATGGAGTGAGCAGTTCTTC. The encoded protein is CASSSSGRWSEQFF.

This clone was found once. The CDR3 spells CASSPGNRDRGPILYEQYF. The CDR3 DNA is TGTGCCAGCAGCCCCGGGAACCGGGACAGAGGCCCGATCCTCTACGAGCAGTACTTC. The chain has TRBV5-4 and TRBJ2-7; 7 bases align to TRBD1. The CDR3 has 19 amino acids. V shed 4 bases and J 3 bases; nucleotides not matched to a gene: 22. Germline lookup yields CDR1 SGHNT and CDR2 YYREEE (reference sequence).

This rearrangement joins TRBV7-6 to TRBJ2-5, with TRBD1 matching over 8 bases. From germline, CDR1 is SGHVS and CDR2 FNYEAQ. CDR3 length: 13 residues. The V and J ends lost 4 bases and 6 bases, in that order; junction bases with no gene match: 4. The CDR3 nucleotides are TGTGCCAGCAGCTCCGACAGGGGTCAGACCCAGTACTTC. Protein sequence: CASSSDRGQTQYF.

This clone was seen a handful of times. V and J are TRBV5-6 and TRBJ1-2; D is possibly TRBD1 (6 bases). V was cut by 3 bases and J by 7 bases, with 10 bases left in between. From germline, CDR1 is SGHDT and CDR2 YYEEEE. This CDR3 spans 12 amino acids. The CDR3 reads CASSSPGVGYTF. CDR3 DNA: TGTGCCAGCAGCTCTCCAGGGGTTGGCTACACCTTC. Based on the CDR3 plus reference TRBV5-6 and TRBJ1-2, the full variable domain is DAGVTQSPTHLIKTRGQQVTLRCSPKSGHDTVSWYQQALGQGPQFIFQYYEEEERQRGNFPDRFSGHQFPNYSSELNVNALLLGDSALYLCASSSPGVGYTFGSGTRLTVV.